The 32 T cell receptor beta chains listed next were all sequenced from one sample in a study of T-cell reconstitution after alpha-beta-depleted transplantation in children. The authors prepared the TCRbeta library with unique molecular identifiers. TCRdb processed the PCR reads anew with MiXCR; each CDR3 protein has one entry. The repertoire holds about 980,000 distinct CDR3 sequences, with about 29% as singletons. The sample was PBMCs, mostly from graft donor cells, taken 360 days after TCRalphabeta/CD19-depleted stem cell transplant. The receptors shown here come from a boy younger than two who had a stem cell transplant for SCID, so the T cells may come from the graft donor.

The V and J genes are TRBV10-3 and TRBJ1-1; 9 bases fit TRBD1. The V segment lost 1 base and the J segment 2 bases; nucleotides outside the gene matches: 5. The germline CDR1 and CDR2 sequences are ENHRY and SYGVKD. The CDR3 is 16 residues long. The CDR3 here is CAISELGTGINTEAFF. The CDR3 DNA reads TGTGCCATCAGTGAGTTGGGGACAGGGATCAACACTGAAGCTTTCTTT.

In its sample, this clonotype was seen many times. The rearrangement links TRBV5-1 to TRBJ2-3, with D possibly being TRBD1 or TRBD2 (5 bases each). The ends were cut back, 1 base at V and 1 base at J, with 13 bases in the middle. The V gene's germline CDR1 is SGHRS and CDR2 YFSETQ. This CDR3 region has 16 residues. Written as DNA, the CDR3 is TGCGCCAGCAGCTTGCGTCCCGGGGCCGGCACAGATACGCAGTATTTT. This gives the protein CASSLRPGAGTDTQYF.

V and J are TRBV6-5 and TRBJ2-7, with D possibly TRBD2 on 5 matching bases. V shed 7 bases and J shed 3 bases, with 7 bases lying between them. The germline gives CDR1 MNHEY, CDR2 SVGAGI. The CDR3 contains 11 residues. The CDR3 here is CASKEGYEQYF. In DNA form, the CDR3 reads TGTGCCAGCAAAGAGGGCTACGAGCAGTACTTC.

This clonotype was recorded at least ten times. This chain uses TRBV5-1 with TRBJ2-5; D is perhaps TRBD1 or TRBD2 (5 bases each). CDR3 size: 13 residues. V was shortened by 1 base and J by 7 bases, with 11 bases between the two germline ends. Germline lookup yields CDR1 SGHRS and CDR2 YFSETQ. In DNA form, the CDR3 reads TGCGCCAGCAGCTTGATTTCAGGGAGGACCCAGTACTTC. This gives the protein CASSLISGRTQYF.

This chain uses TRBV5-1 with TRBJ2-2; tentative D call: TRBD2 (5 bases). The germline CDR1 and CDR2 sequences are SGHRS and YFSETQ. The V and J ends lost 0 bases and 3 bases respectively, with 18 bases between them. This CDR3 has 18 amino acids. The CDR3 region has the DNA TGCGCCAGCAGCTTGGGCTCTGAGTGGCGGACTCACACCGGGGAGCTGTTTTTT. It specifies CASSLGSEWRTHTGELFF. Together with reference TRBV5-1 and TRBJ2-2, the CDR3 gives the full variable domain: KAGVTQTPRYLIKTRGQQVTLSCSPISGHRSVSWYQQTPGQGLQFLFEYFSETQRNKGNFPGRFSGRQFSNSRSEMNVSTLELGDSALYLCASSLGSEWRTHTGELFFGEGSRLTVL.

This chain uses TRBV5-1 with TRBJ2-7, with TRBD1 identical over 10 bases. The ends lost 0 bases at V and 6 bases at J; junction bases unmatched: 6. The germline CDR1 and CDR2 sequences are SGHRS and YFSETQ. The CDR3 length is 15 residues. CDR3 coding DNA: TGCGCCAGCAGCTTGGACGGGACAGGGGCCCTCGAGCAGTACTTC. Translated, it gives CASSLDGTGALEQYF.

In nucleotides, the CDR3 is TGTGCCAGCAGTTTGGGGGGCGCGGGTCGGGAGACCCAGTACTTC. It encodes CASSLGGAGRETQYF. The rearrangement joins TRBV28 to TRBJ2-5; the D call may be TRBD1 or TRBD2 (6 bases each). Trimming removed 3 bases from V and 5 bases from J, with 16 bases in between. The germline V gene encodes CDR1 MDHEN and CDR2 SYDVKM. CDR3 length: 15 residues.

V and J are TRBV29-1 and TRBJ1-6, with 7 bases that match TRBD1. CDR1 is SQVTM, CDR2 ANQGSEA, per germline. V lost 4 bases, J lost 13 bases, and 7 bases stayed unmatched. CDR3 length: 12 residues. The CDR3 DNA reads as TGCAGCGTTGGGAGCAGGGGGGGCCCCCTCCACTTT. Translated: CSVGSRGGPLHF.

This clonotype was seen a few times. The chain couples TRBV5-5 to TRBJ2-1; 8 nucleotides align to TRBD2. The J segment lost 4 bases and the V segment lost 4 bases, leaving 10 bases of the junction unmatched. The CDR3 totals 16 residues. CDR1 is SGHKS, CDR2 YYEKEE, per germline (reference sequence). This chain's CDR3 is CASSRTAGGGYNEQFF. For the CDR3, the DNA is TGTGCCAGCAGCCGCACCGCTGGCGGGGGGTACAATGAGCAGTTCTTC.

The chain has TRBV5-1 and TRBJ2-5; D is uncertain. The germline CDR1 and CDR2 sequences are SGHRS and YFSETQ. Trimming left V 2 bases short and J 3 bases short, with 5 bases between. The CDR3 has 12 residues. The DNA for the CDR3 is TGCGCCAGCAGCTTTGCAGAAGAGACCCAGTACTTC. Its translation is CASSFAEETQYF.

The chain's CDR3 is CASGPLSTDTQYF. The CDR3 nucleotides are TGTGCCAGCGGACCTTTAAGCACAGATACGCAGTATTTT. This chain links TRBV3-1 with TRBJ2-3; D unclear. Trimming took 8 bases from V and 0 from J, leaving 9 bases between them. The germline V gene has CDR1 LGHDT and CDR2 YNNKEL (reference sequence). The length of the CDR3 is 13 residues.

The J gene is TRBJ2-7, the V gene TRBV12-3 or TRBV12-4; D not certain. Trimming stripped 3 bases from V and 7 bases from J, with 10 bases between. The CDR3 contains 12 residues. This CDR3 is CASSFEEREQYF. The CDR3 region has the DNA TGTGCCAGCAGTTTTGAAGAAAGGGAGCAGTACTTC.

J is TRBJ1-2 and V is TRBV5-1; D possibly corresponds to TRBD1 (5 bases). This CDR3 comprises 16 residues. In germline, CDR1 is SGHRS, CDR2 YFSETQ. The V and J ends lost 3 bases and 3 bases respectively, with 18 bases between them. CDR3 DNA: TGCGCCAGCAGCTGGGGGACTCCACCCTCGGACTATGGCTACACCTTC. Translating it yields CASSWGTPPSDYGYTF.

The sample holds a few counts of this clonotype. The chain has TRBV29-1 and TRBJ2-4, with D maybe TRBD1 (6 bases). V shed 4 bases and J shed 8 bases, with 9 bases lying between them. Germline V lookup: CDR1 SQVTM, CDR2 ANQGSEA. The CDR3 runs to 11 residues. Written as DNA, the CDR3 is TGCAGCGTTGCATACAGGGACATTCAGTACTTC. Amino acids: CSVAYRDIQYF. Full variable domain (remainder filled in from reference TRBV29-1 and TRBJ2-4): SAVISQKPSRDICQRGTSLTIQCQVDSQVTMMFWYRQQPGQSLTLIATANQGSEATYESGFVIDKFPISRPNLTFSTLTVSNMSPEDSSIYLCSVAYRDIQYFGAGTRLSVL.

The CDR3 DNA is TGTGCCAGCAGCCAAGATTGGGGGGCCGAGTACGAGCAGTACTTC. Its translation is CASSQDWGAEYEQYF. The genes are TRBV4-2 and TRBJ2-7, with D tentatively TRBD1 or TRBD2 (6 bases each). Germline lookup yields CDR1 LGHNA and CDR2 YNFKEQ. The CDR3 has 15 residues. V was pared by 0 bases and J by 4 bases, with 13 bases between.

This clonotype was found a few times. The chain employs TRBV6-1 and TRBJ2-5; D may be TRBD2 (7 bases). Trimming left V 5 bases short and J 5 bases short, with 18 bases between. The germline CDR1 and CDR2 sequences are MNHNS and SASEGT. This CDR3 comprises 15 residues. CDR3 sequence: CASSPPAGARETQYF. CDR3 nucleotide sequence: TGTGCCAGCAGTCCCCCTGCGGGGGCCAGGGAGACCCAGTACTTC.

This clonotype came up a few times. The chain carries TRBV6-1 and TRBJ1-2; the D is unclear. From germline, CDR1 is MNHNS and CDR2 SASEGT. The CDR3 spans 13 residues. Trimming cost V 5 bases and J 0 bases, with 7 bases left between them. The CDR3 sequence is CASSRTANYGYTF. DNA of the CDR3: TGTGCCAGCAGTCGGACGGCTAACTATGGCTACACCTTC.

The rearrangement links TRBV20-1 to TRBJ2-1, with 10 bases aligning to TRBD1. This CDR3 has 17 residues. CDR1 and CDR2 from the germline V gene are DFQATT and SNEGSKA (reference sequence). J lost 6 bases, V lost 1 base, and 12 bases had no gene match. CDR3 region: CSARAPRQGARLNEQFF. DNA for the CDR3: TGCAGTGCTAGAGCCCCTCGACAGGGGGCGAGACTCAATGAGCAGTTCTTC.

The J gene is TRBJ2-1, the V gene TRBV28; D is undetermined. Germline loops: CDR1 MDHEN, CDR2 SYDVKM. V lost 8 bases and J 0 bases, leaving 14 bases between the germline ends. CDR3 size: 15 residues. CDR3 coding DNA: TGTGCCAGCTTCCAGGCCGGTAACTCCTACAATGAGCAGTTCTTC. Its protein product is CASFQAGNSYNEQFF.

The table lists this clonotype with a few counts. For the CDR3, the DNA is TGTGCCAGCAGTCATTACGGGGGTGCCTACGAGCAGTACTTC. It specifies CASSHYGGAYEQYF. The chain joins TRBV12-3 or TRBV12-4 to TRBJ2-7; maybe TRBD2 (6 bases). There are 14 residues in the CDR3. V was cut by 5 bases and J by 2 bases, with 13 bases left in between.

Only a few counts were recorded for this clonotype. The chain carries TRBV11-2 and TRBJ2-7; TRBD2 is a possible D gene (7 bases). CDR3 length: 16 residues. Trimming removed 0 bases from V and 4 bases from J, with 16 bases in between. CDR1 is SGHAT and CDR2 is FQNNGV in the germline V gene. Written as DNA, the CDR3 is TGTGCCAGCAGCTTAGAGTCCGGGGGGCGCGGATACGAGCAGTACTTC. Translating gives CASSLESGGRGYEQYF.

The chain employs TRBV20-1 and TRBJ1-2, with D unresolved. The CDR3 runs to 12 residues. In germline, CDR1 is DFQATT, CDR2 SNEGSKA (reference sequence). V was clipped by 0 bases and J by 7 bases, with 9 bases between them. CDR3 sequence: CSARDTGRGYTF. The CDR3 nucleotides are TGCAGTGCTAGAGATACCGGACGTGGCTACACCTTC.

This clonotype appeared a few times. The chain uses TRBV20-1 and TRBJ1-1; D may be TRBD1 (6 bases). The CDR3 sequence is 17 residues long. Germline CDR1 DFQATT, CDR2 SNEGSKA (reference sequence). The V gene lost 0 bases and the J gene lost 1 base, with 18 bases spanning the gap. The CDR3 loop reads CSARDPSTTGRNTEAFF. The CDR3 bases are TGCAGTGCTAGAGATCCCAGCACAACAGGGCGGAACACTGAAGCTTTCTTT.

In DNA form, the CDR3 reads TGCAGCGTTGAAAGTTGGGCAGGGGATGGCTACACCTTC. This sequence encodes CSVESWAGDGYTF. The chain couples TRBV29-1 to TRBJ1-2; a possible D gene is TRBD1 (6 bases). Per germline, CDR1 SQVTM and CDR2 ANQGSEA. The CDR3 totals 13 residues. Trimming cost V 2 bases and J 6 bases, with 13 bases left between them.

The table lists this clonotype with a few counts. The chain employs TRBV12-3 or TRBV12-4 and TRBJ2-2, with 10 positions matching TRBD1. The CDR3 totals 15 residues. The ends lost 5 bases at V and 5 bases at J; junction bases unmatched: 5. The CDR3 coding sequence is TGTGCCAGCAGTCCTGACAGGGGGCTAACCGGGGAGCTGTTTTTT. It translates to CASSPDRGLTGELFF.

In its sample, this clonotype was seen a few times. The chain is built from TRBV27 and TRBJ1-1; TRBD1 matches 8 bases. The trim removed 3 bases at V and 5 bases at J, leaving 11 bases unmatched. This CDR3 spans 16 amino acids. The V gene's germline CDR1 is MNHEY and CDR2 SMNVEV (reference sequence). Here the CDR3 reads CASSLVWGTGRTEAFF. For the CDR3, the DNA is TGTGCCAGCAGTTTGGTATGGGGGACAGGCAGGACTGAAGCTTTCTTT.

The CDR3 is CAISEQAGGSYEQYF. The CDR3 nucleotides are TGTGCCATCAGTGAGCAGGCAGGGGGTTCCTACGAGCAGTACTTC. V and J are TRBV10-3 and TRBJ2-7; 7 bases match TRBD1. After removal of 2 bases from V and 1 base from J, the junction contained 5 bases not matched to a gene. Germline-derived CDR1 and CDR2 are ENHRY and SYGVKD. The CDR3 extends over 15 amino acids.

The chain uses TRBV12-3 or TRBV12-4 and TRBJ1-1; TRBD1 might be the D (6 bases). CDR3 size: 16 residues. The V and J ends lost 5 bases and 1 base respectively, with 17 bases between them. The CDR3 region has the DNA TGTGCCAGCAGTCCTTTGGCAGGGGAGGGGAACACTGAAGCTTTCTTT. The encoded protein is CASSPLAGEGNTEAFF.

Turning to this clonotype: Being one base from a much bigger clone, this may be a read error. The chain combines TRBV4-2 with TRBJ2-7; 10 positions match TRBD1. Germline V gene sequence: CDR1 LGHNA, CDR2 YNFKEQ. This CDR3 has 15 residues. In DNA, the CDR3 is TGTGCCAGCAGCCACCGGACAGGGGGACTCTACAAGCAGTACTTC. This sequence encodes CASSHRTGGLYKQYF.

The chain joins TRBV7-2 to TRBJ2-5; TRBD2 might be the D (5 bases). The CDR3 spans 13 residues. CDR1 is SGHTA, CDR2 FQGNSA, per germline. V was cut by 3 bases and J by 7 bases, with 12 bases left in between. The CDR3 sequence: CASSLRGLGTQYF. In DNA, the CDR3 is TGTGCCAGCAGCTTGAGAGGGTTGGGGACCCAGTACTTC.

The sample holds a few counts of this clonotype. This chain uses TRBV11-2 with TRBJ2-3; the match to TRBD2 covers 7 bases. Germline V gene sequence: CDR1 SGHAT, CDR2 FQNNGV. The CDR3 has 12 amino acids. Unmatched junction bases numbered 4, after V lost 8 bases and J lost 5 bases. This chain's CDR3 is CASASGVDTQYF. As DNA, the CDR3 is TGTGCCAGCGCTAGCGGTGTAGATACGCAGTATTTT. Full variable domain (rest looked up from reference TRBV11-2 and TRBJ2-3): EAGVAQSPRYKIIEKRQSVAFWCNPISGHATLYWYQQILGQGPKLLIQFQNNGVVDDSQLPKDRFSAERLKGVDSTLKIQPAKLEDSAVYLCASASGVDTQYFGPGTRLTVL.

This clonotype was detected only a few times. V gene TRBV7-9 combines with J gene TRBJ1-6; D gene unclear. Germline lookup yields CDR1 SEHNR and CDR2 FQNEAQ (reference sequence). The ends were cut back, 0 bases at V and 0 bases at J, with 3 bases in the middle. The CDR3 sequence is 15 residues long. The CDR3 DNA is TGTGCCAGCAGCTTAGCCAACTCCTATAATTCACCCCTCCACTTT. It codes for CASSLANSYNSPLHF.